This T cell receptor beta chain comes out of a study of memory CD4+ T cells and cytomegalovirus serostatus. Single viable CD3+CD4+CD8-CD45RO+ cells were sorted as the memory CD4+ T cells. TCRdb keeps only in-frame clones here, not all; method: immunoSEQ multiplex PCR. The sample lists some 49,000 clones, around four fifths occurring once. Sequenced sample: memory CD4+ T cells from blood. The TCR originated in an adult in good health and CMV-seronegative.

CDR3 residues: CASSPSQGANVLTF. CDR3 nucleotide sequence: TGTGCCAGCAGCCCCAGCCAGGGGGCCAACGTCCTGACTTTC. The chain uses TRBV6-6 and TRBJ2-6; D not resolved. V was pared by 6 bases and J by 4 bases, with 10 bases between. The CDR3 loop spans 14 amino acids. Germline values: CDR1 MNHNY, CDR2 SVGAGI (reference sequence).